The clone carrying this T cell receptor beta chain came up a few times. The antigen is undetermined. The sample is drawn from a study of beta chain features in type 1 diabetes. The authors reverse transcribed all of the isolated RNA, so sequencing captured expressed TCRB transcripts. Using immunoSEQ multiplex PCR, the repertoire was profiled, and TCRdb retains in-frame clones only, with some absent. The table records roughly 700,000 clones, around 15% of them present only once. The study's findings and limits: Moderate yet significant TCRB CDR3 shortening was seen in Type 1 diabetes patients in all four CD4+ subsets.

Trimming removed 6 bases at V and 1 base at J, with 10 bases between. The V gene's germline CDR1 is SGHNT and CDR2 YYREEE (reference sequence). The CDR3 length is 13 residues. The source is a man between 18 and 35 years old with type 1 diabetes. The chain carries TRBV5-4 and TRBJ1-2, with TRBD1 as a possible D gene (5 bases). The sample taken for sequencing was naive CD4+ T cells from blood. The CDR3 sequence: CASNDGGNYGYTF. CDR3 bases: TGTGCCAGCAACGACGGGGGTAACTATGGCTACACCTTC.